This TCR beta chain was obtained from a study of blood T cell repertoires in COVID-19. Study overall: Samples representing acute and convalescent COVID-19 were sourced from the United States, Italy and Spain. Sources were T cells, B-cell-depleted T cells, or PBMCs; the material itself was cDNA or gDNA.

In the study's own analysis: Estimation of nucleated cell counts relied on the amplification of reference gene primers. Profiled with immunoSEQ multiplex PCR; TCRdb holds only in-frame clones, not every one. The V and J calls and clone size come from that table; D and trimming were worked out from the DNA. The table includes over 200,000 clones, 87% detected once. The count of this clone is one. Material: peripheral blood. The source is a woman between 18 and 29 years old who had recovered from COVID-19.

CDR3 sequence: CASSFRVTDTQYF. Here the CDR3 DNA reads TGTGCCAGCAGCTTCCGGGTCACAGATACGCAGTATTTT. The rearrangement links TRBV3-1 (or the pseudogene TRBV3-2) to TRBJ2-3; no clear D gene. From germline, CDR1 is LGHDT and CDR2 YNNKEL (reference sequence). This CDR3 is 13 amino acids long. The V and J ends lost 5 bases and 2 bases respectively, with 8 bases between them.